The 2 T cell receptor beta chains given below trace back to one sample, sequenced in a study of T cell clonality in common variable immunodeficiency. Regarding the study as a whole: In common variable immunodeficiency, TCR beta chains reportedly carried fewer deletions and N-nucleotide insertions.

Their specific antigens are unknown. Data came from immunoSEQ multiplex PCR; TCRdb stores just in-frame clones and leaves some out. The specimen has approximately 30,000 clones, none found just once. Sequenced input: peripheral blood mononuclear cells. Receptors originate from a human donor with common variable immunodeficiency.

CDR3 DNA, as far as it was read: TGTGCCAGCTCACCAGCTAGCGGGGGGGCCTCTAATGAG. This translates into CASSPASGGASNE. The whole CDR3 region reads CASSPASGGASNEQFF. The V and J genes are TRBV18 and TRBJ2-1, with TRBD2 identical over 12 bases. From the germline J gene comes the end of the CDR3, since the read stops 3 residues before it. The CDR3 consists of 16 residues. Germline V gives CDR1 KGHSH, CDR2 LQKENI. The trim removed 2 bases at V and 7 bases at J, leaving 6 bases unmatched. Combining the CDR3 with reference TRBV18 and TRBJ2-1 gives the whole variable domain NAGVMQNPRHLVRRRGQEARLRCSPMKGHSHVYWYRQLPEEGLKFMVYLQKENIIDESGMPKERFSAEFPKEGPSILRIQQVVRGDSAAYFCASSPASGGASNEQFFGPGTRLTVL.

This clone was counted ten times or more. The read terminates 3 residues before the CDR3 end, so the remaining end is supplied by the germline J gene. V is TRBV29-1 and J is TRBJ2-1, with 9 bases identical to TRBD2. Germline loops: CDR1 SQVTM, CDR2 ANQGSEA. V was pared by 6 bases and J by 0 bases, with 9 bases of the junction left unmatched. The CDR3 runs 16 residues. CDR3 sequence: CSVLLAGLNSYNEQFF. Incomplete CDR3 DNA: TGCAGCGTCTTGCTAGCGGGGCTAAACTCCTACAATGAG.